These T cell receptor beta chains were read from a single sample in a study of identical twins. TCRdb re-derived calls from the 5' RACE reads in MiXCR, one entry per CDR3 protein. The table lists 200,000 to 250,000 distinct CDR3 sequences, 5.5% to 8% of them singletons. In addition, the sample was reused for a study of yellow fever vaccine responses in identical twins.

Material: memory (CD45RO+) T cells sorted from blood. Receptor source: a young woman in good health. Each CDR3 is given with its conserved first and last residue. A D gene is named only where the DNA matches it firmly. Expanded clones are given a class, and other clones once, few, many or no size at all.

v_call	d_call	clone_size	j_call	cdr3_aa	cdr3_nt
TRBV19	.	many	TRBJ1-5	CASSARDFYSNQPQHF	TGTGCCAGTAGCGCTCGGGACTTCTATAGCAATCAGCCCCAGCATTTT
TRBV3-1	.	few	TRBJ1-1	CASTRLDSNTEAFF	TGTGCCAGCACCAGGCTAGACTCGAACACTGAAGCTTTCTTT
TRBV4-2	.	.	TRBJ2-3	CASSQERVGDTQYF	TGTGCCAGCAGCCAAGAGCGGGTCGGTGATACGCAGTATTTT
TRBV5-1	.	many	TRBJ1-1	CASSPAPTEAFF	TGCGCCAGCAGTCCAGCACCCACTGAAGCTTTCTTT
TRBV12-3/TRBV12-4	TRBD2	few	TRBJ2-2	CASSLVAGATGELFF	TGTGCCAGCAGTTTGGTAGCGGGAGCCACCGGGGAGCTGTTTTTT
TRBV24-1	TRBD2	many	TRBJ2-7	CATSEAGSYEQYF	TGTGCCACCAGTGAAGCGGGAAGTTACGAGCAGTACTTC
TRBV10-3	.	.	TRBJ1-5	CAISDPQAPGPQHF	TGTGCCATCAGTGACCCGCAGGCCCCAGGGCCCCAGCATTTT
TRBV4-2	TRBD2	.	TRBJ2-2	CASSQEFRGGTGELFF	TGTGCCAGCAGCCAAGAGTTCCGGGGGGGCACCGGGGAGCTGTTTTTT
TRBV4-1	.	.	TRBJ2-1	CASSQDNGVNYNEQFF	TGCGCCAGCAGCCAAGATAATGGGGTAAATTACAATGAGCAGTTCTTC
TRBV6-4	.	many	TRBJ2-2	CASSDSSTGELFF	TGTGCCAGCAGTGACTCTAGCACCGGGGAGCTGTTTTTT
TRBV4-2	.	.	TRBJ2-3	CASSQVVSGADTQYF	TGTGCCAGCAGCCAAGTGGTAAGCGGTGCAGATACGCAGTATTTT
TRBV29-1	.	few	TRBJ1-2	CSVGGGLDYGYTF	TGCAGCGTTGGGGGGGGCTTGGACTATGGCTACACCTTC
TRBV29-1	TRBD1	.	TRBJ1-6	CSVQTGVAYNSPLHF	TGCAGCGTTCAGACAGGGGTAGCCTATAATTCACCCCTCCACTTT
TRBV5-6	.	.	TRBJ2-3	CASSPPNTMDTQYF	TGTGCCAGCAGCCCCCCAAATACCATGGATACGCAGTATTTT
TRBV20-1	.	many	TRBJ2-1	CSARGGTYNEQFF	TGCAGTGCTAGAGGGGGTACTTACAATGAGCAGTTCTTC
TRBV25-1	TRBD1	few	TRBJ1-3	CASSYRGSSGNTIYF	TGTGCCAGCAGCTACAGGGGAAGCTCTGGAAACACCATATATTTT
TRBV5-1	.	.	TRBJ2-1	CASSSIPGPGAGNEQFF	TGCGCCAGCAGCTCAATTCCGGGACCCGGGGCGGGAAATGAGCAGTTCTTC
TRBV6-1	.	.	TRBJ2-5	CASSSGTSGETQYF	TGTGCCAGCAGCTCCGGGACATCGGGGGAGACCCAGTACTTC
TRBV11-2	TRBD1	few	TRBJ2-7	CASRPTGDHEQYF	TGTGCCAGCAGGCCGACAGGGGACCACGAGCAGTACTTC
TRBV25-1	.	.	TRBJ2-1	CASQAQVGYNEQFF	TGTGCCAGCCAGGCCCAGGTAGGGTACAATGAGCAGTTCTTC
TRBV13	.	.	TRBJ2-2	CASSLGSGRTNTGELFF	TGTGCCAGCAGCTTAGGATCCGGCAGGACGAACACCGGGGAGCTGTTTTTT
TRBV20-1	TRBD2	few	TRBJ2-5	CSATRLAGAQETQYF	TGCAGTGCTACTCGACTAGCGGGGGCGCAAGAGACCCAGTACTTC
TRBV3-1	TRBD1	many	TRBJ1-1	CASSPRDRARTEAFF	TGTGCCAGCAGCCCCCGGGACAGGGCGAGGACTGAAGCTTTCTTT
TRBV5-1	.	.	TRBJ1-6	CASSLDGQKANSPLHF	TGCGCCAGCAGCTTGGACGGACAGAAGGCCAATTCACCCCTCCACTTT
TRBV10-2	.	many	TRBJ2-5	CAVQVARQGYQETQYF	TGCGCCGTCCAGGTGGCCCGGCAGGGGTACCAAGAGACCCAGTACTTC